These 9 T cell receptor beta chains originate from one sample sequenced in a study of T-cell reconstitution after alpha-beta-depleted transplantation in children. Preparation of the TCRbeta library used unique molecular identifiers. TCRdb fed the PCR reads into MiXCR, producing one record per CDR3 protein. The repertoire holds about 900,000 distinct CDR3 sequences, with about 29% as singletons. The specimen was PBMCs, mostly from graft donor cells, collected 360 days after TCRalphabeta/CD19-depleted stem cell transplant. The source is a boy under three years old who had a stem cell transplant for SCID, so the T cells may come from the graft donor.

The chain uses TRBV6-5 and TRBJ2-1; 12 bases fit TRBD2. Losses at the gene ends were 4 bases for V and 0 bases for J; bases not matched to a gene: 10. The CDR3 is made up of 19 amino acids. Germline V gene sequence: CDR1 MNHEY, CDR2 SVGAGI. CDR3: CASSSLLAGGPSSYNEQFF. In DNA, the CDR3 is TGTGCCAGCAGTTCCTTACTAGCGGGGGGCCCCAGCTCCTACAATGAGCAGTTCTTC.

The chain links TRBV29-1 to TRBJ1-2; D unclear. V gave up 6 bases and J gave up 7 bases, with 9 bases separating them. CDR1 is SQVTM, CDR2 ANQGSEA, per germline. The CDR3 loop spans 10 amino acids. The CDR3 nucleotides read TGCAGCGTACTGGACGGTGGCTACACCTTC. Its protein is CSVLDGGYTF.

V gene TRBV6-5 combines with J gene TRBJ1-1; D not resolved. V lost 2 bases and J lost 3, with 10 bases in between. Germline lookup yields CDR1 MNHEY and CDR2 SVGAGI. The CDR3 extends over 14 amino acids. The CDR3, as DNA: TGTGCCAGCAGTTACAGGCAGCTCTACACTGAAGCTTTCTTT. Protein: CASSYRQLYTEAFF.

This chain uses TRBV20-1 with TRBJ2-3; 16 positions agree with TRBD2. The CDR3 length is 18 residues. Germline V gene data show CDR1 as DFQATT and CDR2 as SNEGSKA (reference sequence). With V trimmed by 0 bases and J by 5 bases, 8 bases remained unmatched. The CDR3 protein is CSARDRPGTSGGVDTQYF. In DNA, the CDR3 is TGCAGTGCTAGAGATCGACCCGGGACTAGCGGGGGGGTAGATACGCAGTATTTT.

The chain combines TRBV28 with TRBJ2-1; TRBD1 matches 7 bases. Unmatched junction bases numbered 8, after V lost 4 bases and J lost 5 bases. The CDR3 extends over 15 amino acids. Germline V gene sequence: CDR1 MDHEN, CDR2 SYDVKM. The CDR3 sequence is CASSSPWDRNNEQFF. CDR3 coding DNA: TGTGCCAGCAGTTCCCCTTGGGACAGAAACAATGAGCAGTTCTTC.

The gene calls are TRBV7-3 and TRBJ1-2, with a tentative D call TRBD1 (6 bases). The CDR3 sequence is 17 residues long. In germline, CDR1 is SGHTA, CDR2 FQGTGA. V lost 1 base to trimming and J lost 6 bases, with 21 bases between them. The chain's CDR3 is CASSLMAGDLLLDGYTF. In nucleotides, the CDR3 is TGTGCCAGCAGCTTAATGGCAGGGGACCTGTTGTTGGATGGCTACACCTTC.

The CDR3 DNA reads TGCAGTGCTAGACCCCGACCGACGGGAGGGGAAAAACTGTTTTTT. Protein product: CSARPRPTGGEKLFF. This chain uses TRBV20-1 with TRBJ1-4; D uncertain. The CDR3 is made up of 15 amino acids. Germline values: CDR1 DFQATT, CDR2 SNEGSKA (reference sequence). V was pared by 2 bases and J by 8 bases, with 18 bases between.

This clonotype was seen once. The chain employs TRBV2 and TRBJ2-5, with TRBD2 matching over 8 bases. After removal of 6 bases from V and 0 bases from J, the junction contained 9 bases not matched to a gene. CDR3 size: 16 residues. The germline gives CDR1 SNHLY, CDR2 FYNNEI. The CDR3 region is CASRNSGALYQETQYF. The CDR3 nucleotides are TGTGCCAGCAGAAATAGCGGGGCATTGTACCAAGAGACCCAGTACTTC.

This clonotype has only a few counts. The chain employs TRBV5-1 and TRBJ2-7, with D perhaps given as TRBD1 or TRBD2 (6 bases each). With 4 bases removed from V and 1 base from J, the gap between germline ends came to 15 bases. The CDR3 length is 15 residues. Germline values: CDR1 SGHRS, CDR2 YFSETQ. Here the CDR3 DNA reads TGCGCCAGCAGCCCGGGGGCAGCCGATTCCTACGAGCAGTACTTC. Its translation is CASSPGAADSYEQYF.